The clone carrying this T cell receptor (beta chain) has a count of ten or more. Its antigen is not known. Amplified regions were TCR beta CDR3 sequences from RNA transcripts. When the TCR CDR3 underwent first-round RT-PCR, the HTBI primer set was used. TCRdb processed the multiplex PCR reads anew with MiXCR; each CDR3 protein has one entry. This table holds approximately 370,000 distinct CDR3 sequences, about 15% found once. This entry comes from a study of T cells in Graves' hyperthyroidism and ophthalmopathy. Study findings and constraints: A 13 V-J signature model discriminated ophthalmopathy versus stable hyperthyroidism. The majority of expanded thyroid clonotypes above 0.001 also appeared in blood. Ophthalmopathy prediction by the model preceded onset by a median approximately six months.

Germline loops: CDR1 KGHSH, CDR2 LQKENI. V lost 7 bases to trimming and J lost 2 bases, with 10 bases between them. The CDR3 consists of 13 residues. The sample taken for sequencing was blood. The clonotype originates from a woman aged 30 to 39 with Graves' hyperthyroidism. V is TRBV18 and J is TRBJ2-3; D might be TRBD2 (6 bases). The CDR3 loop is CASLTSPTDTQYF. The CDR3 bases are TGTGCCAGCTTAACTAGCCCCACAGATACGCAGTATTTT.